The 3 T cell receptor beta chains in this list originate from one sample, sequenced in a study of T cell responses to AZD1222 COVID-19 vaccine. The repertoire was sequenced with immunoSEQ multiplex PCR; TCRdb's copy has only in-frame clones and lacks some. The sample holds some 150,000 clones; roughly 90% are singletons and the top ten take more than 3%. This material consisted of peripheral blood, taken 28 days after the second AZD1222 dose. These receptors came from an adult who received the AZD1222 COVID-19 vaccine.

The rearrangement links TRBV2 to TRBJ2-1; D is unclear. This CDR3 spans 13 amino acids. Per the germline V gene, CDR1 is SNHLY and CDR2 is FYNNEI. Trimming stripped 4 bases from V and 5 bases from J, with 9 bases between. The CDR3 is CASSGVGDNEQFF. In DNA, the CDR3 is TGTGCCAGCAGTGGGGTTGGGGACAATGAGCAGTTCTTC.

This chain joins TRBV30 and TRBJ2-7, with 9 bases matching TRBD1. The CDR3 contains 13 residues. J lost 5 bases, V lost 2 bases, and 4 bases had no gene match. Germline CDR1 and CDR2: GTSNPN and SVGIG (reference sequence). For the CDR3, the DNA is TGTGCCTGGAGTTACAGGGGGCTTAACGAGCAGTACTTC. Translating it yields CAWSYRGLNEQYF. The entire variable domain, with the rest obtained from reference TRBV30 and TRBJ2-7, is as follows: SQTIHQWPATLVQPVGSPLSLECTVEGTSNPNLYWYRQAAGRGLQLLFYSVGIGQISSEVPQNLSASRPQDRQFILSSKKLLLSDSGFYLCAWSYRGLNEQYFGPGTRLTVT.

V and J are TRBV19 and TRBJ2-1; 9 bases fit TRBD2. Trimming cost V 5 bases and J 1 base; bases outside gene matches: 12. The germline gives CDR1 LNHDA, CDR2 SQIVND (reference sequence). The CDR3 runs to 18 residues. CDR3 protein: CASSPYGASGGSYNEQFF. The CDR3, as DNA: TGTGCCAGTAGTCCATATGGGGCCAGCGGGGGGTCCTACAATGAGCAGTTCTTC.